A single TCR beta chain is shown here with its context. The antigen remains undetermined. One end of the junction varies from germline; a read error may be responsible. Researchers defined stable Graves' hyperthyroidism as no ophthalmopathy progression within 18 months. The diagnoses drew upon clinical symptoms, serum thyroxine and TRAb, thyroid ultrasound and orbital computed tomography. This specimen belongs to a study of T cells in Graves' hyperthyroidism and ophthalmopathy. TCR beta CDR3 region amplification was performed from RNA transcripts. The TCR CDR3 first-round RT-PCR relied on the HTBI primer set. Using its own MiXCR run on the multiplex PCR reads, TCRdb lists one record per CDR3 protein. This sample has roughly 840,000 distinct CDR3 sequences, with roughly 40% found just once. Study-level results: A median around 5.9 months before onset, the model predicted ophthalmopathy. Blood samples included most of the expanded thyroid clonotypes exceeding 0.001.

This TCR came from a man aged 18 to 30 with Graves' hyperthyroidism. The sample comprised blood.

In nucleotides, the CDR3 is TGTGCCAGCAGTTTTGTGGGCCCCGAGTTGGGTGAGCAGTACTTC. Its protein is CASSFVGPELGEQYF. The chain links TRBV10-3 to TRBJ2-7; D gene unclear. CDR3 length: 15 amino acids. The germline V gene has CDR1 ENHRY and CDR2 SYGVKD.